This TCR beta chain was observed in a study of cytomegalovirus exposure and HLA in healthy donors. This clone was recorded a few times. Germline CDR1 is MNHEY and CDR2 is SMNVEV (reference sequence). The CDR3 length is 15 residues. The ends were cut back, 5 bases at V and 0 bases at J, with 8 bases in the middle. Researchers ran the PCR with 60 Vbeta and 13 Jbeta primers. Generated by immunoSEQ multiplex PCR, the TCRdb table keeps only in-frame clones and is missing some. This sample has about 190,000 clones; roughly 86% occur once, and the top ten carry roughly 3.2%. The chain joins TRBV27 to TRBJ1-6; D gene uncertain. Source material: PBMCs. This TCR was recovered from a man aged 35 to 55 in good health and CMV-seropositive. CDR3 in amino acids: CASSAWSSYNSPLHF. The CDR3 coding sequence is TGTGCCAGCAGTGCCTGGAGCTCCTATAATTCACCCCTCCACTTT.